This TCR beta chain originates from a study of cytomegalovirus exposure and HLA in healthy donors. Amplification used 60 Vbeta primers and 13 Jbeta primers. This table comes from immunoSEQ multiplex PCR, and its TCRdb copy is limited to in-frame clones, with some not included. The sample yields 120,000 to 150,000 clones, around 84% seen once. The source of this sequence is a boy between 2 and 10 years old in good health and CMV-seronegative. The specimen was PBMCs.

CDR3 sequence: CASGFTQAGGFNTGELFF. The CDR3 region has the DNA TGTGCTAGTGGTTTTACACAGGCAGGGGGCTTTAACACCGGGGAGCTGTTTTTT. This sequence joins TRBV12-5 and TRBJ2-2; 8 bases line up with TRBD1. The ends lost 3 bases at V and 2 bases at J; junction bases unmatched: 11. CDR1 is LGHNT and CDR2 is FRNRAP in the germline V gene. The CDR3 covers 18 residues.